This TCR beta chain was recorded in a study of vaccination effects on CD4 cells after COVID-19. Findings of the study overall: Vaccine-induced clones in healthy vaccinees cross-reacted with common cold coronaviruses in only 1 of 255 cases.

The repertoire was sequenced with immunoSEQ multiplex PCR; TCRdb's copy has only in-frame clones and lacks some. The table has about 28,000 clones, approximately 65% seen once. The CDR3 spans 15 residues. The trim removed 3 bases at V and 6 bases at J, leaving 9 bases unmatched. Per germline, CDR1 KGHSH and CDR2 LQKENI. The culture ran for about 11 days, and then CD4+ T cells were isolated. With regard to this clone: What it binds is not known.

The sequence was obtained from a human donor who received a COVID-19 vaccine. V usage is TRBV18 and J usage is TRBJ1-2; TRBD1 aligns across 8 bases. Sequenced here: CD4+ T cells from PBMCs cultured without peptide, sampled before COVID-19 vaccination. In nucleotides, the CDR3 is TGTGCCAGCTCACCTGTGAGGACAGGGACGAATGGCTACACCTTC. It specifies CASSPVRTGTNGYTF.